This T cell receptor (beta chain) was recorded in a study of shared clonotypes between healthy human individuals. Turning to the study itself: Per-donor plates numbered three CD4 naive, three CD4 memory, two CD8 naive and one CD8 memory.

Germline loops: CDR1 LNHNV, CDR2 YYDKDF (reference sequence). This CDR3 has 17 amino acids. V gave up 3 bases and J gave up 6 bases; unmatched junction bases: 9. The repertoire was sequenced with immunoSEQ multiplex PCR; TCRdb's copy has only in-frame clones and lacks some. The profile shows 730,000 or so clones, 72% of them singletons. Input material: memory CD4+ T cells sorted from blood. Regarding subset: CD45RA-negative fraction. The J gene is TRBJ2-2, the V gene TRBV15, with 11 bases matching TRBD2. The sequence derives from a woman between 25 and 40 years old in good health. The CDR3 region has the DNA TGTGCCACCAGCAGCCCGAAGACTAGCGGGACGGCCGGGGAGCTGTTTTTT. Translating gives CATSSPKTSGTAGELFF.